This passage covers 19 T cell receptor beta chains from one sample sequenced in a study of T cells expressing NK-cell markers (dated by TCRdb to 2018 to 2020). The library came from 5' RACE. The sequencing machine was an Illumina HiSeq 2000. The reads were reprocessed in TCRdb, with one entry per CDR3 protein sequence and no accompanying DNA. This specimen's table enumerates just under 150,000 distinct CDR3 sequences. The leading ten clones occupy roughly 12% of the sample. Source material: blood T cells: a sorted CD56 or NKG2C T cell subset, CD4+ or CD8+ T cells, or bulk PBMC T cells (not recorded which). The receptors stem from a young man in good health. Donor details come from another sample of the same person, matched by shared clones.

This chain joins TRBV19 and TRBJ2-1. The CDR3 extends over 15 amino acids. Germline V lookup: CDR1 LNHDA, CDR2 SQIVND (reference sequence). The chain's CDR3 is CASSLSKTPYNEQFF.

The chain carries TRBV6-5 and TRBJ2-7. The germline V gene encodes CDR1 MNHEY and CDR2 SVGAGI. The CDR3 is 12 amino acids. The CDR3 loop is CASSYSSSEQYF.

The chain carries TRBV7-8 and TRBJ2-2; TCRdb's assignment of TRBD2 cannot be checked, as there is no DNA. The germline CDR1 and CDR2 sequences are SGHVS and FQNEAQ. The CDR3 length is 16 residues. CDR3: CASKSRRDWNTGELFF. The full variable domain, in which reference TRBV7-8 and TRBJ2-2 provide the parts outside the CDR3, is GAGVSQSPRYKVAKRGQDVALRCDPISGHVSLFWYQQALGQGPEFLTYFQNEAQLDKSGLPSDRFFAERPEGSVSTLKIQRTQQEDSAVYLCASKSRRDWNTGELFFGEGSRLTVL.

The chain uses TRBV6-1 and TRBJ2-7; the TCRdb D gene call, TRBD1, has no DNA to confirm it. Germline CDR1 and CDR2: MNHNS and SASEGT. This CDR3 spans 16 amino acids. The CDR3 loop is CASGGPNPQGGGLQYF.

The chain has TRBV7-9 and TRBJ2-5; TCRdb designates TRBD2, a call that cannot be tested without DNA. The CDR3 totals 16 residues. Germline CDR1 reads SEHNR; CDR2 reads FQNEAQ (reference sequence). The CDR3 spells CASSLGTSGGPRTQYF.

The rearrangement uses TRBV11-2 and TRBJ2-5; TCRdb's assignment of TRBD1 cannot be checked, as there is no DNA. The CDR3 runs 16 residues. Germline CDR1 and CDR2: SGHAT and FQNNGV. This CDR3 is CASSLSLWTGGETQYF.

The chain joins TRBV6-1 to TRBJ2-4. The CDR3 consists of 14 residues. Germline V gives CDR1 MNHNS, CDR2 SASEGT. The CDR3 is CASSPTTAKNIQYF.

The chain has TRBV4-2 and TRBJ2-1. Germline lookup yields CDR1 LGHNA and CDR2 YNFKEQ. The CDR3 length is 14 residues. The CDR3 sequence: CASSQDRSSSEQFF.

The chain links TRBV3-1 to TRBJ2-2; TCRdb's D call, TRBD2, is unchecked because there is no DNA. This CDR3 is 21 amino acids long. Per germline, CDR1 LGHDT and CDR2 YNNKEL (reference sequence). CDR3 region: CASSQDVWYGTSGRNTGELFF.

CDR3 sequence reads: CASSERQGLGYEQYF. The rearrangement links TRBV7-6 to TRBJ2-7; TCRdb's assignment of TRBD1 cannot be checked, as there is no DNA. This CDR3 comprises 15 residues. Looked up from germline, CDR1 is SGHVS and CDR2 is FNYEAQ.

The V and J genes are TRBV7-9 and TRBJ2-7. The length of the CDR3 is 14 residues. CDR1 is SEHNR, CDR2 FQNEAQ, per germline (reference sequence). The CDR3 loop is CASSSLDVQPEQYF.

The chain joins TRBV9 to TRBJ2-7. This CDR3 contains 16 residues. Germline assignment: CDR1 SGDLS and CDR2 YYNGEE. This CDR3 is CASSVGVNGGSYEQYF.

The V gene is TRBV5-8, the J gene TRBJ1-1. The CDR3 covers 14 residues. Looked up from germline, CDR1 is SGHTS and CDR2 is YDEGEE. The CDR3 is CASSLDTYYTEAFF.

This CDR3 is CASSPGGSFTYNEQFF. This rearrangement joins TRBV7-6 to TRBJ2-1; checking the TCRdb D call of TRBD1 is not possible without DNA. From germline, CDR1 is SGHVS and CDR2 FNYEAQ. This CDR3 comprises 16 residues. Together with reference TRBV7-6 and TRBJ2-1, the CDR3 gives the full variable domain: GAGVSQSPRYKVTKRGQDVALRCDPISGHVSLYWYRQALGQGPEFLTYFNYEAQQDKSGLPNDRFSAERPEGSISTLTIQRTEQRDSAMYRCASSPGGSFTYNEQFFGPGTRLTVL.

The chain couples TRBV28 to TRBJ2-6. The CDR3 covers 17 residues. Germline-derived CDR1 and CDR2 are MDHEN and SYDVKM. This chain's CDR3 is CASSSYSTVSGANVLTF.

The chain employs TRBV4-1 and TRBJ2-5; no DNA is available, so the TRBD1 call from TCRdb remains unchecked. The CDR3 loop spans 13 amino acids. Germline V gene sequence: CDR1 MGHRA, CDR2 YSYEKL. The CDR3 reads CASRGQPRETQYF.

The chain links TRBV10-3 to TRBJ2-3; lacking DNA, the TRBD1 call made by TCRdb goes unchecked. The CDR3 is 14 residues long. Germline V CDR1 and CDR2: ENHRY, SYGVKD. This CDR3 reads CAISDIQGTDTQYF.

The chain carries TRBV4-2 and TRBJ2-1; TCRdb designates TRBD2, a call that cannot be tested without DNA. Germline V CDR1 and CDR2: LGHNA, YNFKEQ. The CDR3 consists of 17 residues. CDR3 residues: CASSQDGTSGSLNEQFF.

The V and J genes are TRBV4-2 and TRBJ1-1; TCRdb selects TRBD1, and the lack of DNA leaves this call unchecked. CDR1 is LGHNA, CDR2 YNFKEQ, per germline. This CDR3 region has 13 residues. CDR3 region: CASSRKGDTEAFF.